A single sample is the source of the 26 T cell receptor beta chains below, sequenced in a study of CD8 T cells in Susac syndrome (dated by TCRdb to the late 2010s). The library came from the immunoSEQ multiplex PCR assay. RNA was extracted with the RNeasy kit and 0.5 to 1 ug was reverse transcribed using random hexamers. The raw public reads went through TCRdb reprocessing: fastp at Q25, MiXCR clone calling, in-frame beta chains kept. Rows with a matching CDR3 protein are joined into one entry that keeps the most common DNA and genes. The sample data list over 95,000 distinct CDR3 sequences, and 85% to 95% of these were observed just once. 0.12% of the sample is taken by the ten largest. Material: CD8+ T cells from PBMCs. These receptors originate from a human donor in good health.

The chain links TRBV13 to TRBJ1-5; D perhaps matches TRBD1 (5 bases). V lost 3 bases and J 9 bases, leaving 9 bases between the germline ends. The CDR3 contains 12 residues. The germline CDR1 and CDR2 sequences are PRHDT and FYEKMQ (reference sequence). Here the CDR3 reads CASSFGRGPQHF. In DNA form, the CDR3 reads TGTGCCAGCAGCTTTGGTAGGGGGCCCCAGCATTTT.

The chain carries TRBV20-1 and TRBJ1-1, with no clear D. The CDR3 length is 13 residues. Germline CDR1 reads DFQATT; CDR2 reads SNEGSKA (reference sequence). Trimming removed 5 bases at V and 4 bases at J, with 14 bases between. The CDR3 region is CSAGPLGGTEAFF. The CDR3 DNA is TGCAGTGCTGGCCCGTTGGGAGGCACTGAAGCTTTCTTT.

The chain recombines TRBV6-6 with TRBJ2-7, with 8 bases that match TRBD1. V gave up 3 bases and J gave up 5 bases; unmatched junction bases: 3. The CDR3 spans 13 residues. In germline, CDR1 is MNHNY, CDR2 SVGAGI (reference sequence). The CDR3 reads CASSYPDRDEQYF. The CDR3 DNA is TGTGCCAGCAGTTATCCGGACAGGGACGAGCAGTACTTC.

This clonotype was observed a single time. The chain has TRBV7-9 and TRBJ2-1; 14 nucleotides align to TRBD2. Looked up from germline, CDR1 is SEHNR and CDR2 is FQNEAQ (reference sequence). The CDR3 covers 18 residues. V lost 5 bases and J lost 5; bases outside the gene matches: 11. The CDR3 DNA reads TGTGCCAGCAGCCTTTCGGACTTGGGACTAGCGGGGGACAATGAGCAGTTCTTC. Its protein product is CASSLSDLGLAGDNEQFF.

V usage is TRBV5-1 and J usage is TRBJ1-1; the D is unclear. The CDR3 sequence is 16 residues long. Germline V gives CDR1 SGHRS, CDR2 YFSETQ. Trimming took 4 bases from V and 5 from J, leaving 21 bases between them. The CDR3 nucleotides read TGCGCCAGCAGCACCCCTCCCCCGCCCGGGGTAACTGAAGCTTTCTTT. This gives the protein CASSTPPPPGVTEAFF.

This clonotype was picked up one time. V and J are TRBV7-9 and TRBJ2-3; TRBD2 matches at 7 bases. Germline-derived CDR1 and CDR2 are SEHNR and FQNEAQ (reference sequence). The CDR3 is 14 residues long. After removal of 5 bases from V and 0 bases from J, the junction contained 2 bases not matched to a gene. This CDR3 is CASSISGSTDTQYF. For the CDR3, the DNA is TGTGCCAGCAGCATTAGCGGGAGCACAGATACGCAGTATTTT.

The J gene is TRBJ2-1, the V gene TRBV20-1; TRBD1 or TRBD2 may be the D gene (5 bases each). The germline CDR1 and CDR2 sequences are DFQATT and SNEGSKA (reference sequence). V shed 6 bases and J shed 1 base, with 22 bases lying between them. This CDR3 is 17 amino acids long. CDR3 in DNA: TGCAGTGCCTGGCCCACGAGGGGTCTGCGGTCCTACAATGAGCAGTTCTTC. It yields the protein CSAWPTRGLRSYNEQFF.

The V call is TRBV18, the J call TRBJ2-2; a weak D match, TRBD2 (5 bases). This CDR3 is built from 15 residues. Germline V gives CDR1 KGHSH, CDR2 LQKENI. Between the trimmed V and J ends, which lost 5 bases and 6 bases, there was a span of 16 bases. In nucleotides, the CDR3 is TGTGCCAGCTCAGCCCAGAGGGCGGGCGCCGGGGAGCTGTTTTTT. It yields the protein CASSAQRAGAGELFF.

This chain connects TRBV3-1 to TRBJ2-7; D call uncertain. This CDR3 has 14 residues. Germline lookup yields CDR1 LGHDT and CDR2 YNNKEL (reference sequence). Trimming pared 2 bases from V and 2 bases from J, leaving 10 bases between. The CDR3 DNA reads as TGTGCCAGCAGCCAATACCACGGACCCTACGAGCAGTACTTC. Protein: CASSQYHGPYEQYF.

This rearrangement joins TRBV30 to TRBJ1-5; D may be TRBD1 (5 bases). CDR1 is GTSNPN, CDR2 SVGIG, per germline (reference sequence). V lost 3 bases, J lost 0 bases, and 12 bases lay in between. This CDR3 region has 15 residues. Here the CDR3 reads CAWREGVYSNQPQHF. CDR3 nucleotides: TGTGCCTGGAGGGAAGGGGTATATAGCAATCAGCCCCAGCATTTT.

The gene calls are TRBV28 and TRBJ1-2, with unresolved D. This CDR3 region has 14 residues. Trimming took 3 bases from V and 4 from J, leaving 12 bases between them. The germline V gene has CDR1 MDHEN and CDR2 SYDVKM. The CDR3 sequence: CASSFITVGYGYTF. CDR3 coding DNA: TGTGCCAGCAGTTTCATTACCGTTGGCTATGGCTACACCTTC.

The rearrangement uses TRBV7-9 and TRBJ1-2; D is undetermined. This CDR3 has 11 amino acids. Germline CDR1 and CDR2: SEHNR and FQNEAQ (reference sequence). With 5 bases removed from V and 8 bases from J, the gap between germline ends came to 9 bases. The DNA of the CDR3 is TGTGCCAGCAGCCCTGACATGGGCTACACCTTC. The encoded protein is CASSPDMGYTF. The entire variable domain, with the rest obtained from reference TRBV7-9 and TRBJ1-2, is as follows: DTGVSQNPRHKITKRGQNVTFRCDPISEHNRLYWYRQTLGQGPEFLTYFQNEAQLEKSRLLSDRFSAERPKGSFSTLEIQRTEQGDSAMYLCASSPDMGYTFGSGTRLTVV.

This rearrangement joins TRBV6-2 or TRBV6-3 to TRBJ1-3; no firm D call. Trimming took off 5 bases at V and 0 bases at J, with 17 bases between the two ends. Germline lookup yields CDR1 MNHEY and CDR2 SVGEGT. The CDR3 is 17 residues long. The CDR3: CASSVSPGRISGNTIYF. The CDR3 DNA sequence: TGTGCCAGCAGTGTAAGCCCCGGCAGAATCTCTGGAAACACCATATATTTT.

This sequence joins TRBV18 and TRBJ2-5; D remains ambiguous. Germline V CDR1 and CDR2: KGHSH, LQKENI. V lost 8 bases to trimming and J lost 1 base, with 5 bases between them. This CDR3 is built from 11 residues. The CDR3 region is CASRTQETQYF. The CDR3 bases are TGTGCCAGCCGAACCCAAGAGACCCAGTACTTC.

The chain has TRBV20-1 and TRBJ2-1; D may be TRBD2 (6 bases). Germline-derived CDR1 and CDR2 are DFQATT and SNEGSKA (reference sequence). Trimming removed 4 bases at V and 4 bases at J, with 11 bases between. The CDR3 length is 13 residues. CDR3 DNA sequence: TGCAGTGCTATCACGGGAGTATACAATGAGCAGTTCTTC. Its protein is CSAITGVYNEQFF.

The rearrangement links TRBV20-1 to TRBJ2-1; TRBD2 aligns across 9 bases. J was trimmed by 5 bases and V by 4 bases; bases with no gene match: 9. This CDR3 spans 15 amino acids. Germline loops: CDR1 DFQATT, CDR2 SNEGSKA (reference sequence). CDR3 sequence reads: CSAKGPSGVDNEQFF. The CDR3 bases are TGCAGTGCTAAAGGCCCTAGCGGGGTCGACAATGAGCAGTTCTTC.

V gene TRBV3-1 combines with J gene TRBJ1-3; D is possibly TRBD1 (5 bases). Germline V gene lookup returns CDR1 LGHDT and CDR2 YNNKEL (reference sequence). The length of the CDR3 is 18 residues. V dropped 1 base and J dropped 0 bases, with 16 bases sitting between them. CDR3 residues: CASSQARTRLFSGNTIYF. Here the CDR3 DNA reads TGTGCCAGCAGCCAAGCCAGGACACGATTATTCTCTGGAAACACCATATATTTT.

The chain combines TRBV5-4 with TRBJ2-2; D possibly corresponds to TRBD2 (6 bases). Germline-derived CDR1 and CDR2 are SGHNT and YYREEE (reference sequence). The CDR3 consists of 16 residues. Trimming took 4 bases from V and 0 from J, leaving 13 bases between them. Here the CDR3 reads CASSPAGQPNTGELFF. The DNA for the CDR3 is TGTGCCAGCAGCCCTGCGGGGCAGCCGAACACCGGGGAGCTGTTTTTT. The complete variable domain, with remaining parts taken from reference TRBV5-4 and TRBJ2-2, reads ETGVTQSPTHLIKTRGQQVTLRCSSQSGHNTVSWYQQALGQGPQFIFQYYREEENGRGNFPPRFSGLQFPNYSSELNVNALELDDSALYLCASSPAGQPNTGELFFGEGSRLTVL.

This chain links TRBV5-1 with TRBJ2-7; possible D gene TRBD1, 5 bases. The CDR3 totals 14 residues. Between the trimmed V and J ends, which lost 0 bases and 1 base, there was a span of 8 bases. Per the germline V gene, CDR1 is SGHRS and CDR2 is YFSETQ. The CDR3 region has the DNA TGCGCCAGCAGCTTGGGACAGCGTTCCTACGAGCAGTACTTC. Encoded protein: CASSLGQRSYEQYF.

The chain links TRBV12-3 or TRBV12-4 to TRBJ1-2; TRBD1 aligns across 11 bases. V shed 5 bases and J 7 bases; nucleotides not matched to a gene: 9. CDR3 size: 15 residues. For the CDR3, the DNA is TGTGCCAGCAGTCCACGGACAGGGGGCGCCCGTGGCTACACCTTC. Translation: CASSPRTGGARGYTF.

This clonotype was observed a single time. Here the CDR3 reads CASKTHSDHQPQHF. CDR3 coding DNA: TGTGCCAGCAAGACTCACAGCGACCATCAGCCCCAGCATTTT. The chain joins TRBV12-3 or TRBV12-4 to TRBJ1-5; no definite D call. This CDR3 spans 14 amino acids. Deletions cut 7 bases from V and 5 bases from J, with 15 bases between.

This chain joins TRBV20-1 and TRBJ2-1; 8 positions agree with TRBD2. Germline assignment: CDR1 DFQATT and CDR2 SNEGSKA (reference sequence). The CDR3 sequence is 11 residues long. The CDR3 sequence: CGWSGGSEQFF. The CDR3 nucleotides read TGCGGGTGGAGCGGGGGCTCTGAGCAGTTCTTC.

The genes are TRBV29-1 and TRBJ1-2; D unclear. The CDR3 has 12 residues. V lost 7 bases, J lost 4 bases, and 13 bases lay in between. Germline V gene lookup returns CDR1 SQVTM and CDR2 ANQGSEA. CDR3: CSAGELAYGYTF. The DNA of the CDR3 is TGCAGCGCCGGGGAGCTCGCCTATGGCTACACCTTC.

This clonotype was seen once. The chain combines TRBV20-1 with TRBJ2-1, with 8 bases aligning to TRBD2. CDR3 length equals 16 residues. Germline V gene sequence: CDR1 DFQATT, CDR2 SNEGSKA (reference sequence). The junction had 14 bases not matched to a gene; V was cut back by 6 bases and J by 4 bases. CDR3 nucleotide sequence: TGCAGTGCCCCCCCCACTAGCGGCGCAGGGTACAATGAGCAGTTCTTC. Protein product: CSAPPTSGAGYNEQFF.

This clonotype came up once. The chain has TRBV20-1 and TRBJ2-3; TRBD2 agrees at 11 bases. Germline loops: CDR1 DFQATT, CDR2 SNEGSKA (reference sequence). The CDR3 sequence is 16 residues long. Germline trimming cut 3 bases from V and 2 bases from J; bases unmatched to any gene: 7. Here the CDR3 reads CSASASGGLLTDTQYF. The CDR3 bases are TGCAGTGCTAGTGCTAGCGGGGGGCTACTCACAGATACGCAGTATTTT.

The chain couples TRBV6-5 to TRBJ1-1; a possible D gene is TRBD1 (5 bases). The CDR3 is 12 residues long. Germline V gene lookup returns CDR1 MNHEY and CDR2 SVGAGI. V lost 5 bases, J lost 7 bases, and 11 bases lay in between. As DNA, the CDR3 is TGTGCCAGCAGTCTGACTGGGGGTGAAGCTTTCTTT. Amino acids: CASSLTGGEAFF.